The 26 T cell receptor beta chains below come from one sample, sequenced in a study of T cell responses to AZD1222 COVID-19 vaccine. Here immunoSEQ multiplex PCR was the method, and the copy in TCRdb shows in-frame clones only, minus some. This table holds about 100,000 clones, 70% to 90% found once. The sequencing used peripheral blood, collected on day 0 of AZD1222 vaccination. These receptors were obtained from an adult in good health.

The rearrangement joins TRBV18 to TRBJ1-5, with 7 bases aligning to TRBD1. Trimming took 2 bases from V and 5 from J; bases not matched to a gene: 9. Germline V lookup: CDR1 KGHSH, CDR2 LQKENI. The length of the CDR3 is 16 residues. In nucleotides, the CDR3 is TGTGCCAGCTCACCAGAGGGACAGTCGTCCTATCAGCCCCAGCATTTT. This sequence encodes CASSPEGQSSYQPQHF.

The gene calls are TRBV11-2 and TRBJ1-2; 12 bases map to TRBD1. V gave up 0 bases and J gave up 7 bases; unmatched junction bases: 6. CDR1 is SGHAT and CDR2 is FQNNGV in the germline V gene. This CDR3 region has 16 residues. CDR3: CASSLDWGQGARGYTF. CDR3 coding DNA: TGTGCCAGCAGCTTAGATTGGGGACAGGGGGCGCGTGGCTACACCTTC.

The chain employs TRBV15 and TRBJ2-5; 10 bases agree with TRBD2. The J segment lost 3 bases and the V segment lost 3 bases, leaving 7 bases of the junction unmatched. CDR1 is LNHNV, CDR2 YYDKDF, per germline (reference sequence). The CDR3 extends over 16 amino acids. The CDR3 coding sequence is TGTGCCACCAGCAGGGACTCGCTAGCGGGGGAAGAGACCCAGTACTTC. This sequence encodes CATSRDSLAGEETQYF.

This rearrangement joins TRBV6-5 to TRBJ1-2; 10 nucleotides agree with TRBD1. This CDR3 contains 15 residues. From germline, CDR1 is MNHEY and CDR2 SVGAGI. V was clipped by 6 bases and J by 4 bases; unmatched bases: 8. The CDR3 sequence: CASSTGTGVSYGYTF. CDR3 nucleotides: TGTGCCAGCAGCACCGGGACAGGGGTTTCCTATGGCTACACCTTC.

The chain recombines TRBV7-2 with TRBJ1-6; D remains unclear. The germline V gene encodes CDR1 SGHTA and CDR2 FQGNSA. The CDR3 runs to 13 residues. Between the trimmed V and J ends, which lost 1 base and 9 bases, there was a span of 7 bases. The DNA of the CDR3 is TGTGCCAGCAGCTTAGAAGAGGGTTCACCCCTCCACTTT. Protein: CASSLEEGSPLHF.

The rearrangement joins TRBV19 to TRBJ1-2; D is unclear. CDR1 and CDR2 (germline): LNHDA, SQIVND (reference sequence). This CDR3 is 14 amino acids long. V was trimmed by 1 base and J by 4 bases, leaving 10 bases between them. The chain's CDR3 is CASSIVPVVYGYTF. The CDR3 DNA follows: TGTGCCAGTAGTATAGTTCCGGTTGTCTATGGCTACACCTTC. The variable domain in full, with the rest retrieved from reference TRBV19 and TRBJ1-2, is DGGITQSPKYLFRKEGQNVTLSCEQNLNHDAMYWYRQDPGQGLRLIYYSQIVNDFQKGDIAEGYSVSREKKESFPLTVTSAQKNPTAFYLCASSIVPVVYGYTFGSGTRLTVV.

Of note for this clone: A read error is likely, as this CDR3 ends without the conserved phenylalanine or tryptophan. The rearrangement uses TRBV3-1 (or the pseudogene TRBV3-2) and TRBJ1-6; D is perhaps TRBD1 (5 bases). Trimming removed 1 base from V and 12 bases from J, with 13 bases in between. This CDR3 region has 14 residues. CDR1 LGHDT and CDR2 YNNKEL come from the germline V gene (reference sequence). As DNA, the CDR3 is TGTGCCAGCAGCCAAGGGTCGCAGGGCCTACCCCTCCACCTT. It yields the protein CASSQGSQGLPLHL.

The gene calls are TRBV7-2 and TRBJ1-6; 8 bases are shared with TRBD1. Trimming removed 1 base from V and 9 bases from J; junction bases left unmatched: 8. This CDR3 contains 16 residues. Germline V gene sequence: CDR1 SGHTA, CDR2 FQGNSA. CDR3 sequence reads: CASSLVPGGAFSPLHF. CDR3 sequence (DNA): TGTGCCAGCAGCTTAGTGCCAGGGGGCGCTTTTTCACCCCTCCACTTT.

This chain joins TRBV6-2 or TRBV6-3 and TRBJ1-4; TRBD1 aligns across 8 bases. The V segment lost 4 bases and the J segment 7 bases; nucleotides outside the gene matches: 2. The CDR3 length is 13 residues. Germline-derived CDR1 and CDR2 are MNHEY and SVGEGT. The CDR3 nucleotides read TGTGCCAGCAGTTGGACAGGGCGTGAAAAACTGTTTTTT. Its translation: CASSWTGREKLFF.

The chain joins TRBV10-3 to TRBJ2-7; 7 bases agree with TRBD1. The CDR3 spans 16 residues. V was clipped by 5 bases and J by 0 bases; unmatched bases: 10. Germline loops: CDR1 ENHRY, CDR2 SYGVKD. The DNA of the CDR3 is TGTGCCATCAGTCTTGGAACCGGGACAGCCTCCTACGAGCAGTACTTC. Translation gives CAISLGTGTASYEQYF.

Of note for this clone: Within the sample, other DNA sequences also encode this same CDR3. The rearrangement uses TRBV3-1 (or the pseudogene TRBV3-2) and TRBJ1-1; tentative D call: TRBD1 (5 bases). The CDR3 runs 13 residues. CDR1 and CDR2 from the germline V gene are LGHDT and YNNKEL (reference sequence). Trimming took off 3 bases at V and 1 base at J, with 6 bases between the two ends. This CDR3 reads CASSQGRNTEAFF. The CDR3 region has the DNA TGTGCCAGCAGCCAGGGACGGAACACTGAAGCTTTCTTT.

The chain has TRBV6-4 and TRBJ2-2; D remains unclear. Looked up from germline, CDR1 is MRHNA and CDR2 is SNTAGT. CDR3 length: 13 residues. V was pared by 2 bases and J by 3 bases, with 4 bases between. CDR3 in DNA: TGTGCCAGCAGTGACGGGTACACCGGGGAGCTGTTTTTT. Its protein is CASSDGYTGELFF.

For this clone: The same CDR3 is also encoded by other DNA sequences in this sample. The CDR3 here is CASSEAPSTSTDTQYF. The CDR3 DNA is TGTGCCAGCAGTGAAGCACCGTCCACTAGCACAGATACGCAGTATTTT. The rearrangement joins TRBV2 to TRBJ2-3; no firm D call. CDR1 SNHLY and CDR2 FYNNEI come from the germline V gene. V lost 0 bases and J lost 0, with 10 bases in between. The CDR3 extends over 16 amino acids. Looking up the rest from reference TRBV2 and TRBJ2-3 gives the full variable domain: EPEVTQTPSHQVTQMGQEVILRCVPISNHLYFYWYRQILGQKVEFLVSFYNNEISEKSEIFDDQFSVERPDGSNFTLKIRSTKLEDSAMYFCASSEAPSTSTDTQYFGPGTRLTVL.

The chain couples TRBV27 to TRBJ2-3; the D is unclear. Looked up from germline, CDR1 is MNHEY and CDR2 is SMNVEV (reference sequence). V was pared by 11 bases and J by 3 bases, with 6 bases between. This CDR3 contains 10 residues. The CDR3 sequence: CAGRTDTQYF. CDR3 in DNA: TGTGCCGGACGGACAGATACGCAGTATTTT.

The V call is TRBV7-3, the J call TRBJ1-1; 8 nucleotides match TRBD1. Trimming removed 5 bases from V and 4 bases from J; junction bases left unmatched: 3. The CDR3 sequence is 13 residues long. CDR1 SGHTA and CDR2 FQGTGA come from the germline V gene. The CDR3 DNA sequence: TGTGCCAGCAGCCGACAGGGGAGCACTGAAGCTTTCTTT. This codes for CASSRQGSTEAFF. Filled out from reference TRBV7-3 and TRBJ1-1, the complete variable domain reads GAGVSQTPSNKVTEKGKYVELRCDPISGHTALYWYRQSLGQGPEFLIYFQGTGAADDSGLPNDRFFAVRPEGSVSTLKIQRTERGDSAVYLCASSRQGSTEAFFGQGTRLTVV.

V is TRBV7-3 and J is TRBJ2-3; the match to TRBD2 covers 11 bases. Trimming took 4 bases from V and 4 from J; bases not matched to a gene: 13. Germline V gives CDR1 SGHTA, CDR2 FQGTGA. The CDR3 extends over 18 amino acids. In DNA form, the CDR3 reads TGTGCCAGCAGCTCCTTCTTACTAGCGGGGGCCAATTCAGATACGCAGTATTTT. Residues: CASSSFLLAGANSDTQYF.

The chain couples TRBV10-3 to TRBJ2-2, with D tentatively TRBD2 (6 bases). Germline loops: CDR1 ENHRY, CDR2 SYGVKD. V gave up 9 bases and J gave up 0 bases, with 17 bases separating them. This CDR3 has 16 residues. CDR3 sequence: CAMRDFYFANTGELFF. CDR3 in DNA: TGTGCCATGAGGGACTTCTATTTCGCGAACACCGGGGAGCTGTTTTTT.

This sequence joins TRBV7-9 and TRBJ2-3; tentative D call: TRBD1 (5 bases). The CDR3 loop spans 16 amino acids. Trimming pared 1 base from V and 1 base from J, leaving 12 bases between. Germline V lookup: CDR1 SEHNR, CDR2 FQNEAQ (reference sequence). As DNA, the CDR3 is TGTGCCAGCAGCTTAGAACGAGTGGGGCGCACAGATACGCAGTATTTT. Translated: CASSLERVGRTDTQYF.

This chain joins TRBV5-5 and TRBJ1-2; TRBD1 might be the D (5 bases). The CDR3 is 17 amino acids. Germline lookup yields CDR1 SGHKS and CDR2 YYEKEE (reference sequence). Trimming took off 4 bases at V and 4 bases at J, with 23 bases between the two ends. CDR3 in amino acids: CASSPMGGGRRGYGYTF. Here the CDR3 DNA reads TGTGCCAGCAGCCCGATGGGAGGTGGCAGGAGGGGCTATGGCTACACCTTC.

This chain connects TRBV23-1 to TRBJ1-6; tentatively, D is TRBD1 (5 bases). TRBV23-1 is designated an ORF whose function remains uncertain. V lost 3 bases and J lost 10, with 13 bases in between. The CDR3 is 14 amino acids. In DNA, the CDR3 is TGCGCCAGCAGTCAGGAGCGGGGGGACTCACCCCTCCACTTT. Protein product: CASSQERGDSPLHF.

This clone came up a few times. This chain links TRBV2 with TRBJ1-5; possible D gene TRBD1, 5 bases. The germline V gene encodes CDR1 SNHLY and CDR2 FYNNEI. With 3 bases removed from V and 2 bases from J, the gap between germline ends came to 11 bases. There are 15 residues in the CDR3. For the CDR3, the DNA is TGTGCCAGCAGTGAGGAGGTGACAGGCAATCAGCCCCAGCATTTT. Protein product: CASSEEVTGNQPQHF.

The J gene is TRBJ1-1, the V gene TRBV6-5; a weak D match, TRBD1 (5 bases). V was shortened by 2 bases and J by 3 bases, with 10 bases between the two germline ends. Germline CDR1 is MNHEY and CDR2 is SVGAGI. CDR3 length: 14 residues. The CDR3 is CASSYAGGYTEAFF. The CDR3 nucleotides read TGTGCCAGCAGTTACGCTGGGGGATACACTGAAGCTTTCTTT.

CDR3 in DNA: TGTGCCAGCAGACGGGGCAAGAACACTGAAGCTTTCTTT. Its translation: CASRRGKNTEAFF. The chain employs TRBV6-5 and TRBJ1-1, with D possibly being TRBD1 (5 bases). Germline CDR1 reads MNHEY; CDR2 reads SVGAGI. V dropped 6 bases and J dropped 1 base, with 9 bases sitting between them. The CDR3 sequence is 13 residues long.

This chain links TRBV29-1 with TRBJ2-5, with D perhaps TRBD1 or TRBD2 (5 bases each). This CDR3 has 14 amino acids. Germline V gene lookup returns CDR1 SQVTM and CDR2 ANQGSEA. Trimming pared 1 base from V and 0 bases from J, leaving 9 bases between. The chain's CDR3 is CSVEGGTDQETQYF. CDR3 coding DNA: TGCAGCGTTGAAGGAGGGACGGACCAAGAGACCCAGTACTTC.

The genes are TRBV14 and TRBJ2-7; maybe TRBD2 (6 bases). The CDR3 extends over 13 amino acids. The germline V gene has CDR1 SGHDN and CDR2 FVKESK. Trimming left V 1 base short and J 7 bases short, with 11 bases between. In nucleotides, the CDR3 is TGTGCCAGCAGCCAAGTCCTGGGGGGAGAGCAGTACTTC. It codes for CASSQVLGGEQYF.

This chain links TRBV3-1 (or the pseudogene TRBV3-2) with TRBJ1-1; D unclear. The CDR3 sequence is 14 residues long. V was clipped by 4 bases and J by 6 bases, with 15 bases between them. Germline loops: CDR1 LGHDT, CDR2 YNNKEL (reference sequence). CDR3: CASSPSDRSPEAFF. The CDR3 region has the DNA TGTGCCAGCAGCCCGTCGGACCGTTCCCCTGAAGCTTTCTTT.